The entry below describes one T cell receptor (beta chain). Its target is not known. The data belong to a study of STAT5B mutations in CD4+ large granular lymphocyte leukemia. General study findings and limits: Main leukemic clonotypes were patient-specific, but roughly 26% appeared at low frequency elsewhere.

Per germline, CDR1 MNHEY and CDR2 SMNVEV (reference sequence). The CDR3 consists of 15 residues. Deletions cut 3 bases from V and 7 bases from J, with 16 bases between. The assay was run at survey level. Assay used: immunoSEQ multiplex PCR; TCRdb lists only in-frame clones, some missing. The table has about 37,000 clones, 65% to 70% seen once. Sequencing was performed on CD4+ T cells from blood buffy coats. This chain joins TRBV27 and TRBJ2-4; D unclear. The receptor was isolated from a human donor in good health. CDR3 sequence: CASSLGVPGPNIQYF. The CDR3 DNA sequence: TGTGCCAGCAGTTTGGGTGTCCCGGGCCCCAACATTCAGTACTTC.